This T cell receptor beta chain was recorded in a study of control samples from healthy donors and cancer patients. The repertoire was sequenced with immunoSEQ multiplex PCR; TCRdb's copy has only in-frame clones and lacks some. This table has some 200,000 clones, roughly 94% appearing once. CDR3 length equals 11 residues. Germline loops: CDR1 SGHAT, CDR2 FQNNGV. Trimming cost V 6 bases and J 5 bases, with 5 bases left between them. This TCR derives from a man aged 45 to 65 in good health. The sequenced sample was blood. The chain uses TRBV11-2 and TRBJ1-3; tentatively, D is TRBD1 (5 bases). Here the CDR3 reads CASRDRNTIYF. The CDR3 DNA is TGTGCCAGCAGGGACAGAAACACCATATATTTT.